This T cell receptor (beta chain) appears in the sequencing data of a study of CD8 T cells in ankylosing spondylitis. Notes on the study in general: A TCR beta motif made of about 8 highly homologous variants seemed typical of ankylosing spondylitis blood.

One entry per CDR3 protein results from TCRdb running MiXCR on the 5' RACE reads. The table includes fewer than 250,000 distinct CDR3 sequences, 8% to 11% detected once. Between the trimmed V and J ends, which lost 2 bases and 7 bases, there was a span of 15 bases. CDR1 and CDR2 from the germline V gene are MNHNS and SASEGT. The CDR3 totals 16 residues. This clonotype has only a few counts. Its antigen is not known. The chain is built from TRBV6-1 and TRBJ1-6; D gene ambiguous. The sequence came from a male donor with ankylosing spondylitis or in good health (not recorded which). Specimen: blood, either unsorted or a sorted T cell fraction (not recorded which). This CDR3 is CASSERIISGNSPLHF. The CDR3 DNA reads TGTGCCAGCAGTGAAAGGATCATCTCGGGGAATTCACCCCTCCACTTT.